This T cell receptor (beta chain) was retrieved from a study of blood T cell repertoires in COVID-19. The CDR3 consists of 15 residues. In germline, CDR1 is SGHAT, CDR2 FQDESV (reference sequence). V was trimmed by 5 bases and J by 0 bases, leaving 10 bases between them. Some clones are missing from TCRdb's copy, which holds only in-frame ones; the method was immunoSEQ multiplex PCR. The sample consists of fewer than 250,000 clones, over 75% of them appearing once. The sequenced sample consisted of PBMCs or T cells enriched from blood (not recorded which). V is TRBV11-1 and J is TRBJ2-2, with D perhaps matching TRBD1 (6 bases). This TCR derives from a man aged 30 to 39 in a cohort exposed to, infected with or recovered from COVID-19 (not recorded which). CDR3: CASSVRTANTGELFF. The CDR3 DNA is TGTGCCAGCAGCGTCAGGACAGCGAACACCGGGGAGCTGTTTTTT. Supplemented by reference TRBV11-1 and TRBJ2-2, the full variable domain reads EAEVAQSPRYKITEKSQAVAFWCDPISGHATLYWYRQILGQGPELLVQFQDESVVDDSQLPKDRFSAERLKGVDSTLKIQPAELGDSAMYLCASSVRTANTGELFFGEGSRLTVL.